This T cell receptor beta chain was captured in a study of blood T cell repertoires in COVID-19. For the study at large: From the United States, Italy and Spain came samples of acute and convalescent COVID-19.

Methods used by the authors: The authors estimated nucleated cell counts from reference gene primer amplification. Assay: immunoSEQ multiplex PCR; the TCRdb copy retains only in-frame clones and omits some. From that table come the V and J calls and clone size; the DNA was used to work out D and trimming. This table holds around 64,000 clones, 86% found once. Material for sequencing was peripheral blood. This receptor was taken from a man aged 25-45 years with acute or convalescent COVID-19.

The CDR3 DNA follows: TGTGCCAGCAGTCCCGACATACGCTATGGCTACACCTTC. Protein: CASSPDIRYGYTF. V and J are TRBV6-5 and TRBJ1-2, with D uncertain. The V end was cut by 5 bases, the J end by 4 bases, with 11 bases between. This CDR3 spans 13 amino acids. Germline CDR1 and CDR2: MNHEY and SVGAGI.